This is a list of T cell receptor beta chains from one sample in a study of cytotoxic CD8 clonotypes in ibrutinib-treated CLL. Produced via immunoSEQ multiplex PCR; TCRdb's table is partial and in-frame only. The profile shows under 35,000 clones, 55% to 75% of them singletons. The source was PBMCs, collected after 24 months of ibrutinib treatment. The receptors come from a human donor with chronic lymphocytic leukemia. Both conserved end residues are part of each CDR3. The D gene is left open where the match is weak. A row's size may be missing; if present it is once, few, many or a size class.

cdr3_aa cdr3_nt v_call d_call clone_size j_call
CASSLDLGSEQYF TGTGCCAGCAGCTTAGACTTAGGCAGTGAGCAGTACTTC TRBV7-9 - - TRBJ2-7
CASSLVATENNEQFF TGTGCCAGCAGTTTAGTGGCGACAGAAAACAATGAGCAGTTCTTC TRBV27 - - TRBJ2-1
CAWSYGAWGNEQFF TGTGCCTGGAGTTACGGGGCTTGGGGCAATGAGCAGTTCTTC TRBV30 - few TRBJ2-1
CASSLNAYEQYF TGCGCCAGCAGCTTGAACGCCTACGAGCAGTACTTC TRBV5-1 - few TRBJ2-7
CASNLGGTRQETQYF TGTGCCAGTAACCTCGGCGGGACTCGTCAAGAGACCCAGTACTTC TRBV19 - - TRBJ2-5
CASSLGGQPQETQYF TGTGCCAGCAGCTTAGGGGGACAGCCCCAAGAGACCCAGTACTTC TRBV11-2 TRBD1 - TRBJ2-5
CASSLGRSRRYNEQFF TGTGCCAGCAGCTTAGGAAGGAGCAGGCGCTACAATGAGCAGTTCTTC TRBV11-2 - - TRBJ2-1
CASSSRGLTGELFF TGTGCCAGCAGCTCCAGGGGGTTAACCGGGGAGCTGTTTTTT TRBV7-2 TRBD1 - TRBJ2-2
CAVRGTVYPQHF TGTGCCGTACGGGGAACGGTTTATCCCCAGCATTTT TRBV11-1 - - TRBJ1-5
CASRLLGDYGYTF TGTGCCAGCAGGTTACTTGGGGACTATGGCTACACCTTC TRBV28 - - TRBJ1-2
CASSLVGLAASTDTQYF TGTGCCAGCAGCTTGGTAGGACTAGCAGCTAGCACAGATACGCAGTATTTT TRBV5-6 TRBD2 - TRBJ2-3
CASSQDRLRRMEQFF TGCGCCAGCAGCCAAGATCGGCTCAGGAGGATGGAGCAGTTCTTC TRBV4-3 - - TRBJ2-1
CASSPRREGSPLHF TGTGCCAGCAGCCCGAGGCGGGAAGGTTCACCCCTCCACTTT TRBV7-9 - few TRBJ1-6
CASSTFEGEAFF TGTGCCAGTAGTACATTCGAGGGTGAAGCTTTCTTT TRBV19 - - TRBJ1-1
CASSEGLASPHEQFF TGTGCCAGTAGTGAGGGACTAGCATCTCCACATGAGCAGTTCTTC TRBV19 TRBD2 - TRBJ2-1
CASSQDLLAGGGGTDTQYF TGCGCCAGCAGCCAAGATCTATTAGCGGGGGGTGGTGGCACAGATACGCAGTATTTT TRBV4-3 TRBD2 - TRBJ2-3